This record concerns one T cell receptor beta chain sequence. This clonotype has a count of ten or more. Its specific antigen is unknown. It has no much larger one-base neighbor in the sample; base qualities were not kept. The library was generated by PCR. Sequencer: NextSeq 500. Preparation of bulk TCR libraries followed a previously described approach, with the TCR primers listed in Table S5. Total RNA was purified with the Qiagen AllPrep DNA/RNA kit. Before analysis, reads from multiple sequencing runs of one library were combined. As for the original processing: Reads were retained only if the reads had an exact TCR constant sequence, and the retained reads were trimmed to 150 nt and grouped according to their 12-nt molecular barcodes. Reads inside each barcode group were sub-clustered using a 15% Levenshtein threshold, and a quality-weighted consensus sequence was constructed for each RNA molecule. Non-functional sequences were discarded, and so were lower-count sequences lying one edit away from another sequence. Based on a fit of two negative binomial distributions, barcode sub-clusters having less than 20% of the maximum read count were discarded. TCRdb cleaned the public reads at Q25 with fastp, built clones with MiXCR and kept in-frame beta chains. Every CDR3 protein is listed once, alongside the most common genes and DNA of its rows. These V and J calls originate from TCRdb's pipeline instead of the authors' own analysis. Across this sample there are approximately 680,000 distinct CDR3 sequences, with about 25% seen only once. About 0.84% of the sample is taken by the ten largest.

Naive CD8 T cell libraries were made from about 20,000 to 1,000,000 sorted cells using 10%, 30% or 50% of purified RNA. On a BD FACSAria II, naive CD8 T cells were FACS-sorted as CD8+CD4-CCR7+CD45RA+ and collected into RLT Plus buffer. Nine to eleven TCR copies' worth of Jurkat RNA were spiked into roughly 20,000-1,000,000 naive CD8 T cell samples to test detection sensitivity. Enrichment of CD8 T cells was done with RosetteSep CD8+ T Cell Enrichment Cocktail plus Ficoll-Paque, and ACK red cell lysis came afterward. The data belong to a study of molecular identifiers for immune sequencing clone quantification (dated by TCRdb to the late 2010s). Background for the entire study: In a replicate experiment, RNA from roughly 21,000 or 96,000 naive CD8 T cells was split into five aliquots, four of which were sequenced. The study was a methods study using CD8 T cells to benchmark molecular-identifier clustering-based TCR repertoire sequencing (MIDCIRS) and TCR RNA copy counting. Points the paper makes about the study in general: Highly expanded clone sizes could be underestimated if identical TCR molecules share a barcode. When barcode sub-clustering was left out, chimeric consensus sequences inflated TCR diversity, with chimeras reaching as high as 47%. Spiked-in Jurkat TCR RNA equal to a single cell's worth was reported to be detectable even within 1,100,000 naive CD8 T cells. Naive libraries contained spiked-in Jurkat TCR RNA (approximately nine copies' worth), which is not part of the donor repertoire. About 3 recovered TCR RNA copies per cell were obtained by modeling, versus 9 to 10 by digital PCR, implying a capture efficiency of about 30%. In CMV-specific effector cells, clones with more than 20 RNA copies accounted for over 97% of molecules, whereas in naive cells such clones accounted for under 1%.

Including the terminal cysteine and phenylalanine, the CDR3 comprises 18 residues. Only the CDR3 DNA is retained, 54 bases long and in frame from the first base. The germline V gene (reference sequence) gives CDR1 as LNHDA and CDR2 as SQIVND. V gives up 4 bases and J gives up 0 bases, and the segment between their germline ends measures 21 bases. Sequenced: naive CD8+ T cells from blood, with Jurkat cell RNA spiked in. The label giving this sample's cell subset or site can be read as: FACS-sorted CD8+CD4-CCR7+CD45RA+ naive T cells. This TCR was sampled from a human donor in good health. Some libraries in this study had Jurkat cell RNA spiked in. This sequence uses TRBV19 and TRBJ1-1; no D segment can be confidently identified. The CDR3 in this case is CASSTRRAAINMNTEAFF. The nucleotides read TGTGCCAGTAGTACCCGCCGGGCAGCAATTAACATGAACACTGAAGCTTTCTTT.